The clone carrying this T cell receptor beta chain was counted only a few times. This record belongs to a study of blood T cell repertoires in COVID-19. For the study at large: The origin of the acute and convalescent COVID-19 samples was the United States, Italy and Spain. The cDNA or gDNA used as material had been derived from T cells, B-cell-depleted T cells, or PBMCs.

Germline CDR1 and CDR2: MDHEN and SYDVKM. Trimming at V came to 6 bases and at J to 0 bases, leaving 10 bases not matched to a gene. This CDR3 is 17 amino acids long. Source study methods: The authors estimated nucleated cell counts from reference gene primer amplification. Only in-frame clones appear in the TCRdb table, and some are missing; sequencing was by immunoSEQ multiplex PCR. The V and J calls and clone size come from that table; D and trimming were worked out from the DNA. The sample has 90,000 to 100,000 clones; approximately 86% are singletons. V is TRBV28 and J is TRBJ2-2, with 7 bases lining up with TRBD1. The receptor's source is a man older than 75 with acute or convalescent COVID-19. Sequencing used peripheral blood. CDR3 DNA sequence: TGTGCCAGCAGGCGGACAGGATTAGGCCCGAACACCGGGGAGCTGTTTTTT. Encoded protein: CASRRTGLGPNTGELFF.